This passage covers 27 T cell receptor beta chains from one sample sequenced in a study of shared clonotypes between healthy human individuals. TCRdb's table, derived via immunoSEQ multiplex PCR, lists solely in-frame clones and lacks some. The sample holds around 510,000 clones, roughly 79% seen once. The sample taken for sequencing was PBMCs. The receptors come from a woman aged 40 to 50 in good health. Some clones in this sample may be carry-over from other donors' samples.

A single count supports this clone. The chain combines TRBV7-6 with TRBJ1-1; TRBD1 matches 7 bases. V lost 4 bases and J lost 5; bases outside the gene matches: 7. Germline CDR1 and CDR2: SGHVS and FNYEAQ. CDR3 length: 14 amino acids. The DNA of the CDR3 is TGTGCCAGCAGCTCACGCCTACAGGGGACTGAAGCTTTCTTT. Translating gives CASSSRLQGTEAFF.

The chain uses TRBV10-1 and TRBJ2-5, with a possible D match to TRBD1 (5 bases). Trimming shortened V by 2 bases and J by 4 bases, and 14 bases separated the two germline ends. Germline V gives CDR1 WNHNN, CDR2 SYGVQD (reference sequence). This CDR3 comprises 15 residues. In DNA form, the CDR3 reads TGCGCCAGCAGTGAGCGGTGTGGGGCTTTAGAGACCCAGTACTTC. It is translated as CASSERCGALETQYF.

This clone was recorded only once. CDR3 residues: CASSPDWTGKAGELFF. The CDR3 nucleotides are TGTGCCAGCAGCCCCGATTGGACAGGGAAGGCCGGGGAGCTGTTTTTT. The chain joins TRBV5-4 to TRBJ2-2, with 8 bases lining up with TRBD1. This CDR3 is built from 16 residues. CDR1 is SGHNT, CDR2 YYREEE, per germline (reference sequence). Germline trimming cut 4 bases from V and 6 bases from J; bases unmatched to any gene: 11.

This chain connects TRBV27 to TRBJ2-7; D call uncertain. Germline values: CDR1 MNHEY, CDR2 SMNVEV (reference sequence). The V gene lost 4 bases and the J gene lost 0 bases, with 10 bases spanning the gap. This CDR3 contains 14 residues. The CDR3 spells CASSWGPSSYEQYF. The CDR3 DNA reads TGTGCCAGCAGTTGGGGTCCTAGCTCCTACGAGCAGTACTTC.

V usage is TRBV2 and J usage is TRBJ2-7; the match to TRBD2 covers 10 bases. This CDR3 has 14 amino acids. CDR1 is SNHLY and CDR2 is FYNNEI in the germline V gene. The J segment lost 3 bases and the V segment lost 6 bases, leaving 5 bases of the junction unmatched. The CDR3 sequence is CASSGTSVYYEQYF. Here the CDR3 DNA reads TGTGCCAGCAGCGGGACTAGCGTATACTACGAGCAGTACTTC.

The chain uses TRBV2 and TRBJ2-7; 9 bases agree with TRBD2. Germline CDR1 SNHLY, CDR2 FYNNEI. Germline trimming cut 1 base from V and 4 bases from J; bases unmatched to any gene: 5. CDR3 length: 15 amino acids. CDR3 loop: CASSEEGTSIYEQYF. The CDR3 region has the DNA TGTGCCAGCAGTGAAGAGGGGACTAGCATATACGAGCAGTACTTC.

The chain combines TRBV11-2 with TRBJ1-1; D is unresolved. The germline V and J ends were trimmed by 1 base and 6 bases, with 6 bases remaining between them. The CDR3 has 12 residues. Germline loops: CDR1 SGHAT, CDR2 FQNNGV. In nucleotides, the CDR3 is TGTGCCAGCAGCTTAGTAGCGGCTGAAGCTTTCTTT. Its translation is CASSLVAAEAFF. The variable domain in full, completed from reference TRBV11-2 and TRBJ1-1, reads EAGVAQSPRYKIIEKRQSVAFWCNPISGHATLYWYQQILGQGPKLLIQFQNNGVVDDSQLPKDRFSAERLKGVDSTLKIQPAKLEDSAVYLCASSLVAAEAFFGQGTRLTVV.

The J gene is TRBJ2-3, the V gene TRBV11-2; D may be TRBD2 (5 bases). Germline V gives CDR1 SGHAT, CDR2 FQNNGV. CDR3 length: 16 amino acids. V lost 0 bases to trimming and J lost 2 bases, with 12 bases between them. The CDR3 loop reads CASSLEGRVPTDTQYF. Here the CDR3 DNA reads TGTGCCAGCAGCTTAGAAGGGCGGGTCCCCACAGATACGCAGTATTTT.

The chain links TRBV5-1 to TRBJ2-5; 9 nucleotides line up with TRBD2. With V trimmed by 0 bases and J by 2 bases, 5 bases remained unmatched. CDR3 length: 16 residues. From germline, CDR1 is SGHRS and CDR2 YFSETQ. Written as DNA, the CDR3 is TGCGCCAGCAGCTTGGGTCTAGCGGGGAGTCAAGAGACCCAGTACTTC. Its translation: CASSLGLAGSQETQYF.

This rearrangement joins TRBV19 to TRBJ2-3, with D unresolved. V dropped 5 bases and J dropped 3 bases, with 9 bases sitting between them. The CDR3 contains 13 residues. Germline values: CDR1 LNHDA, CDR2 SQIVND (reference sequence). CDR3 nucleotide sequence: TGTGCCAGTAGTCGCGCTAGTACAGATACGCAGTATTTT. Residues: CASSRASTDTQYF.

The J gene is TRBJ2-5, the V gene TRBV28, with 8 bases identical to TRBD1. This CDR3 is built from 17 residues. The ends lost 2 bases at V and 4 bases at J; junction bases unmatched: 12. CDR1 and CDR2 (germline): MDHEN, SYDVKM. DNA of the CDR3: TGTGCCAGCAGTTTACCCACGAACAGGGGGTTGAGAGAGACCCAGTACTTC. Encoded protein: CASSLPTNRGLRETQYF. The complete variable domain, with remaining parts taken from reference TRBV28 and TRBJ2-5, reads DVKVTQSSRYLVKRTGEKVFLECVQDMDHENMFWYRQDPGLGLRLIYFSYDVKMKEKGDIPEGYSVSREKKERFSLILESASTNQTSMYLCASSLPTNRGLRETQYFGPGTRLLVL.

This chain connects TRBV28 to TRBJ2-1, with a weak D call TRBD2 (6 bases). The germline CDR1 and CDR2 sequences are MDHEN and SYDVKM. The CDR3 loop spans 11 amino acids. Trimming cost V 6 bases and J 10 bases, with 10 bases left between them. The CDR3 nucleotides are TGTGCCAGCAGCCCGGGGGACGAGCAGTTCTTC. It encodes CASSPGDEQFF.

V usage is TRBV19 and J usage is TRBJ2-1, with 10 bases matching TRBD2. V lost 6 bases to trimming and J lost 8 bases; unmatched junction nucleotides: 10. The CDR3 contains 15 residues. Looked up from germline, CDR1 is LNHDA and CDR2 is SQIVND (reference sequence). The chain's CDR3 is CASSGPGLALHEQFF. CDR3 in DNA: TGTGCCAGTAGCGGTCCGGGACTAGCGTTACATGAGCAGTTCTTC. The variable domain in full, with the rest retrieved from reference TRBV19 and TRBJ2-1, is DGGITQSPKYLFRKEGQNVTLSCEQNLNHDAMYWYRQDPGQGLRLIYYSQIVNDFQKGDIAEGYSVSREKKESFPLTVTSAQKNPTAFYLCASSGPGLALHEQFFGPGTRLTVL.

The genes are TRBV6-5 and TRBJ2-2; D remains unclear. Per the germline V gene, CDR1 is MNHEY and CDR2 is SVGAGI. CDR3 size: 13 residues. The V end was cut by 2 bases, the J end by 5 bases, with 6 bases between. This CDR3 reads CASSYRSTGELFF. In DNA, the CDR3 is TGTGCCAGCAGTTACCGGAGTACCGGGGAGCTGTTTTTT.

V gene TRBV30 combines with J gene TRBJ2-2, with unresolved D. The CDR3 contains 12 residues. The V gene lost 3 bases and the J gene lost 8 bases, with 10 bases spanning the gap. CDR1 and CDR2 from the germline V gene are GTSNPN and SVGIG (reference sequence). The CDR3 coding sequence is TGTGCCTGGAGCTCCTCGGCGGGGGAGCTGTTTTTT. Translated, it gives CAWSSSAGELFF.

V is TRBV28 and J is TRBJ1-1, with D unresolved. The CDR3 covers 15 residues. With 3 bases removed from V and 3 bases from J, the gap between germline ends came to 14 bases. Germline loops: CDR1 MDHEN, CDR2 SYDVKM. CDR3 loop: CASSLRGLGYTEAFF. For the CDR3, the DNA is TGTGCCAGCAGTTTGCGAGGATTAGGGTACACTGAAGCTTTCTTT.

As for this clone: This probably arose from a read error, given a far larger clone one base away. Other DNA sequences in the sample encode the same CDR3. The chain joins TRBV30 to TRBJ2-3; D unresolved. The germline V gene has CDR1 GTSNPN and CDR2 SVGIG (reference sequence). The CDR3 loop spans 12 amino acids. For the CDR3, the DNA is TGCGCCTCCACCTGGGCCCATTCTACGCAGTATTTT. This translates into CASTWAHSTQYF.

This clone was counted once. The chain is built from TRBV28 and TRBJ2-2; 10 bases agree with TRBD1. The CDR3 totals 15 residues. J gave up 3 bases and V 5 bases, and 3 bases lay outside the gene matches. Germline CDR1 is MDHEN and CDR2 is SYDVKM. The CDR3, as DNA: TGTGCCAGCAGTCGCGGGACAGGGGACACCGGGGAGCTGTTTTTT. Encoded protein: CASSRGTGDTGELFF.

The CDR3 sequence is CASSQGRTNYGYTF. The CDR3 nucleotides are TGCGCCAGCAGTCAGGGGAGAACTAACTATGGCTACACCTTC. The chain couples TRBV5-1 to TRBJ1-2, with D tentatively TRBD1 (6 bases). The CDR3 sequence is 14 residues long. The germline gives CDR1 SGHRS, CDR2 YFSETQ. V gave up 5 bases and J gave up 0 bases, with 11 bases separating them.

In nucleotides, the CDR3 is TGTGCCAGCAGTAAAGGGACTAGTAATCCCGCGTTCGAGCAGTACTTC. Its translation is CASSKGTSNPAFEQYF. J is TRBJ2-7 and V is TRBV2; 8 positions agree with TRBD2. V shed 5 bases and J 6 bases; nucleotides not matched to a gene: 15. The CDR3 covers 16 residues. Germline CDR1 and CDR2: SNHLY and FYNNEI.

The rearrangement uses TRBV20-1 and TRBJ2-5; D unclear. The length of the CDR3 is 11 residues. The germline V gene encodes CDR1 DFQATT and CDR2 SNEGSKA (reference sequence). V was trimmed by 6 bases and J by 5 bases, leaving 10 bases between them. The CDR3 reads CSAPQVETQYF. CDR3 bases: TGCAGTGCCCCCCAGGTGGAGACCCAGTACTTC.

V and J are TRBV7-6 and TRBJ2-7; 7 bases match TRBD2. CDR1 SGHVS and CDR2 FNYEAQ come from the germline V gene. This CDR3 comprises 15 residues. J gave up 2 bases and V 1 base, and 5 bases lay outside the gene matches. This CDR3 is CASSLGVGGTYEQYF. In DNA, the CDR3 is TGTGCCAGCAGCTTAGGTGTGGGAGGGACCTACGAGCAGTACTTC.

The chain links TRBV5-5 to TRBJ2-3, with D uncertain. Germline-derived CDR1 and CDR2 are SGHKS and YYEKEE (reference sequence). CDR3 size: 14 residues. Trimming stripped 0 bases from V and 4 bases from J, with 9 bases between. The CDR3 DNA follows: TGTGCCAGCAGCTTGGTGCAGGTCGCAGATACGCAGTATTTT. Protein product: CASSLVQVADTQYF.

The chain combines TRBV10-3 with TRBJ2-7; 7 nucleotides match TRBD1. Germline loops: CDR1 ENHRY, CDR2 SYGVKD. The CDR3 extends over 12 amino acids. V dropped 11 bases and J dropped 4; count of bases not matched to a gene: 8. The CDR3 region has the DNA TGTGCCGTACGGGGACAGCCGTACGAGCAGTACTTC. Residues: CAVRGQPYEQYF.

This chain links TRBV7-8 with TRBJ2-3; 11 nucleotides match TRBD2. With 1 base clipped from V and 4 bases from J, the junction kept 7 bases outside the gene matches. CDR1 and CDR2 (germline): SGHVS, FQNEAQ. CDR3 length: 17 amino acids. CDR3 sequence reads: CASSLGALAGGADTQYF. The CDR3 DNA sequence: TGTGCCAGCAGCTTAGGGGCCCTAGCGGGAGGTGCAGATACGCAGTATTTT.

The DNA for the CDR3 is TGTGCCAGTAGTATAGATGGGGAGATCATGTTCTTC. Its protein product is CASSIDGEIMFF. V is TRBV19 and J is TRBJ2-1; tentative D call: TRBD2 (5 bases). Germline V gene lookup returns CDR1 LNHDA and CDR2 SQIVND (reference sequence). The CDR3 spans 12 residues. Trimming took 0 bases from V and 15 from J, leaving 12 bases between them. The whole variable domain, remainder taken from reference TRBV19 and TRBJ2-1, is DGGITQSPKYLFRKEGQNVTLSCEQNLNHDAMYWYRQDPGQGLRLIYYSQIVNDFQKGDIAEGYSVSREKKESFPLTVTSAQKNPTAFYLCASSIDGEIMFFGPGTRLTVL.

V usage is TRBV9 and J usage is TRBJ1-5; 8 positions agree with TRBD1. The CDR3 is 18 amino acids. Germline V CDR1 and CDR2: SGDLS, YYNGEE. V lost 4 bases, J lost 6 bases, and 18 bases stayed unmatched. Here the CDR3 reads CASSPGLDQGALAQPQHF. The CDR3 DNA sequence: TGTGCCAGCAGCCCCGGCCTAGATCAGGGGGCTTTGGCTCAGCCCCAGCATTTT.